This TCR beta chain was observed in a study of blood T cell repertoires in COVID-19. Authors' analysis steps: Reference gene primer amplification yielded estimated nucleated cell counts. Measured with immunoSEQ multiplex PCR; TCRdb has only the in-frame clones, and not every one. The V and J calls and the clone size are those of that table, but D and trimming were determined from the DNA. The sample has about 170,000 clones; roughly 90% are singletons. Germline CDR1 reads SGHAT; CDR2 reads FQNNGV. The CDR3 contains 13 residues. Trimming took 6 bases from V and 2 from J, leaving 10 bases between them. This clone occurred once.

This TCR derives from a young man with COVID-19, enrolled during active disease. The V gene is TRBV11-2, the J gene TRBJ1-2, with unresolved D. The sample was peripheral blood. CDR3 bases: TGTGCCAGCAGGCCCTGGAGCAACTATGGCTACACCTTC. Protein sequence: CASRPWSNYGYTF.